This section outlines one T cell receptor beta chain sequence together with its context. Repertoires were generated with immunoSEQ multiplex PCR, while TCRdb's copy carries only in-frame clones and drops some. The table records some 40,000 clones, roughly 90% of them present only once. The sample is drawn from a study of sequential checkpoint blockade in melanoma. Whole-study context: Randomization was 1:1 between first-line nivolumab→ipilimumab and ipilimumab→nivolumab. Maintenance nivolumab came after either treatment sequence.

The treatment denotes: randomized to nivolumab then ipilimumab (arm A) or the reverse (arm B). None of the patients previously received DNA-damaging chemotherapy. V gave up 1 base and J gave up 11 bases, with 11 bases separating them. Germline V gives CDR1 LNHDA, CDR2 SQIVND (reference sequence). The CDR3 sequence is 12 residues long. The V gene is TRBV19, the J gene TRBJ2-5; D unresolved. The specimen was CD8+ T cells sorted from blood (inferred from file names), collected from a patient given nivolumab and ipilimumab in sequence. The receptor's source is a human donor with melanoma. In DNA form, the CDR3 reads TGTGCCAGTAGTATAGGTTTTCAAGAGCAGTACTTC. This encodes CASSIGFQEQYF.